These T cell receptor beta chains were read from a single sample in a study of blood T cell repertoires in COVID-19. TCRdb's table, derived via immunoSEQ multiplex PCR, lists solely in-frame clones and lacks some. The sample holds approximately 330,000 clones, around 91% seen once. Sequenced input: peripheral blood. Receptors originate from a woman between 40 and 50 years old with COVID-19, enrolled during active disease. The CDR3 runs from the conserved cysteine through the conserved F or W. The order of the fields is V gene, J gene, D gene, clone size, CDR3 protein, CDR3 DNA. D genes are given only for firm matches. Some rows have no size entry. The others give once, few or many, or a class for an expanded clone.

TRBV5-1	TRBJ2-7	TRBD2	-	CASSLRMWGGSYEQYF	TGCGCCAGCAGCTTGAGAATGTGGGGGGGAAGCTACGAGCAGTACTTC
TRBV6-5	TRBJ1-4	-	-	CASSWRGDEKLFF	TGTGCCAGCAGTTGGAGAGGTGATGAAAAACTGTTTTTT
TRBV5-6	TRBJ2-1	TRBD2	-	CASSLVGSGRAGEQFF	TGTGCCAGCAGCTTGGTAGGTAGCGGGAGGGCTGGTGAGCAGTTCTTC
TRBV28	TRBJ1-5	-	-	CASSLIVGGDQPQHF	TGTGCCAGCAGTTTAATAGTTGGAGGGGATCAGCCCCAGCATTTT
TRBV5-5	TRBJ1-2	TRBD1	-	CASSPLSGQGRYGYTF	TGTGCCAGCAGCCCGCTCTCGGGACAGGGTCGGTATGGCTACACCTTC
TRBV30	TRBJ1-3	-	-	CAWSETGSSGNTIYF	TGTGCCTGGAGTGAAACAGGGAGCTCTGGAAACACCATATATTTT
TRBV30	TRBJ1-5	TRBD1	-	CAWSRKSTGGWNNQPQHF	TGTGCCTGGAGCCGGAAGTCGACAGGGGGCTGGAACAATCAGCCCCAGCATTTT
TRBV6-1	TRBJ1-4	-	-	CASSEASWPEKLFF	TGTGCCAGCAGTGAAGCGTCCTGGCCGGAAAAACTGTTTTTT
TRBV18	TRBJ2-2	TRBD2	-	CASSPMIAGGPTGELFF	TGTGCCAGCTCACCCATGATAGCGGGGGGACCGACCGGGGAGCTGTTTTTT
TRBV4-3	TRBJ2-7	TRBD2	-	CASSQDPGLAAGEQYF	TGCGCCAGCAGCCAAGATCCAGGACTAGCGGCGGGTGAGCAGTACTTC
TRBV27	TRBJ2-7	TRBD1	-	CASSLGQGTYEQYF	TGTGCCAGCAGTTTGGGACAGGGCACCTACGAGCAGTACTTC
TRBV29-1	TRBJ1-1	-	-	CSVTRNTEAFF	TGCAGCGTGACACGTAACACTGAAGCTTTCTTT
TRBV6-2/TRBV6-3	TRBJ1-1	TRBD1	-	CASSLTGGPNTEAFF	TGTGCCAGCAGCCTCACAGGGGGACCGAACACTGAAGCTTTCTTT
TRBV6-2/TRBV6-3	TRBJ1-5	TRBD1	-	CASSWTGETPQHF	TGTGCCAGCAGTTGGACAGGGGAAACACCCCAGCATTTT
TRBV7-8	TRBJ2-2	TRBD2	-	CASSSFQRGFGGELFF	TGTGCCAGCAGCTCCTTTCAGCGGGGGTTCGGCGGGGAGCTGTTTTTT
TRBV6-2/TRBV6-3	TRBJ1-1	TRBD1	-	CASSYMGTGVEAFF	TGTGCCAGCAGTTACATGGGAACAGGGGTTGAAGCTTTCTTT
TRBV9	TRBJ1-3	TRBD1	-	CASSLGTAHSGNTIYF	TGTGCCAGCAGCCTCGGGACAGCTCACTCTGGAAACACCATATATTTT
TRBV27	TRBJ1-3	-	few	CASSPGSFSGNTIYF	TGTGCCAGCAGCCCCGGGTCTTTCTCTGGAAACACCATATATTTT
TRBV5-4	TRBJ2-5	-	-	CASSLKSGQETQYF	TGTGCCAGCAGCTTGAAAAGCGGACAAGAGACCCAGTACTTC
TRBV19	TRBJ2-1	-	-	CASSITISSYNEQFF	TGTGCCAGTAGTATTACTATTAGCTCCTACAATGAGCAGTTCTTC
TRBV5-1	TRBJ1-4	-	-	CASSYGADDEKLFF	TGCGCCAGCAGCTATGGGGCAGACGATGAAAAACTGTTTTTT
TRBV6-2/TRBV6-3	TRBJ2-1	TRBD2	-	CASSFTSGSMNEQFF	TGTGCCAGCAGTTTCACTAGCGGGAGTATGAATGAGCAGTTCTTC
TRBV6-5	TRBJ2-2	-	-	CASRPPTGSAGELFF	TGTGCCAGCAGGCCCCCGACAGGCTCAGCCGGGGAGCTGTTTTTT
TRBV25-1	TRBJ1-1	-	-	CASSEYRRGTEAFF	TGTGCCAGCAGTGAATATAGACGGGGCACTGAAGCTTTCTTT